This T cell receptor beta chain is from a study of T cell responses to AZD1222 COVID-19 vaccine. General study points: Two AZD1222 administrations were followed by greater Spike-specific TCR breadth and depth. Variant regions that are unmutated are reportedly the target of nearly half of spike-specific TCRs. Clonal diversity was possibly underestimated; the donors were predominantly white British and more often female. All repertoire sampling was performed exclusively after the peak T cell response.

Trimming removed 3 bases at V and 3 bases at J, with 9 bases between. CDR1 is MNHEY, CDR2 SMNVEV, per germline (reference sequence). The CDR3 totals 13 residues. Data came from immunoSEQ multiplex PCR; TCRdb stores just in-frame clones and leaves some out. The sample has under 200,000 clones, about 94% seen once. A remark on this clone: Its antigen is currently unknown.

This chain links TRBV27 with TRBJ2-7, with D uncertain. The clonotype originates from an adult in good health. The source was peripheral blood, collected on day 0 of AZD1222 vaccination. The CDR3 region is CASSFGRFYEQYF. For the CDR3, the DNA is TGTGCCAGCAGTTTTGGGCGTTTCTACGAGCAGTACTTC.